The TCR beta chain under discussion was sequenced for a study of blood T cell repertoires in COVID-19. In the study overall: Spain, Italy and the United States supplied samples that represented acute and convalescent COVID-19. Sample material is recorded as cDNA or gDNA derived from T cells, B-cell-depleted T cells, or PBMCs.

Trimming at V came to 4 bases and at J to 5 bases, leaving 6 bases not matched to a gene. This CDR3 is built from 14 residues. Germline V gene data show CDR1 as SEHNR and CDR2 as FQNEAQ (reference sequence). How the authors handled the data: Amplification with reference gene primers provided the estimates of nucleated cell counts. Sequenced by immunoSEQ multiplex PCR; TCRdb stores in-frame clones only, minus some. The V and J calls and clone size are taken from that table; D and trimming were inferred from the DNA. In the table there are about 54,000 clones, roughly 79% of which are singletons. This TCR was recovered from a woman aged 55-75 years with acute or convalescent COVID-19. V gene TRBV7-9 combines with J gene TRBJ1-1, with 8 positions matching TRBD1. Sequencing was carried out using peripheral blood. In nucleotides, the CDR3 is TGTGCCAGCAGCTCTAGGACAGGGAGGACTGAAGCTTTCTTT. This encodes CASSSRTGRTEAFF. Combining the CDR3 with reference TRBV7-9 and TRBJ1-1 gives the whole variable domain DTGVSQNPRHKITKRGQNVTFRCDPISEHNRLYWYRQTLGQGPEFLTYFQNEAQLEKSRLLSDRFSAERPKGSFSTLEIQRTEQGDSAMYLCASSSRTGRTEAFFGQGTRLTVV.